The rows below give T cell receptor beta chains drawn from one sample of a study of T-cell memory formation after mild COVID-19. TCRdb ran MiXCR on the 5' RACE reads and lists one entry per CDR3 protein. The table lists 300,000 to 400,000 distinct CDR3 sequences, approximately 29% of them singletons. The material sequenced was PBMCs or a T cell subset sorted from them (not recorded which). Receptors originate from an adult woman who had mild COVID-19 (a few samples of this study predate the infection). Cell type and time point are not known. Each CDR3 is given with its conserved first and last residue. The D gene is left open where the match is weak. Size is stated for part of the rows, as once, few or many counts, or as a class when the clone is expanded.

cdr3_nt cdr3_aa j_call cdr3_length v_call clone_size d_call
TGTGCCAGCAGTTTATTCCCGGGACCTTCACCCCTCCACTTT CASSLFPGPSPLHF TRBJ1-6 14 TRBV12-3/TRBV12-4 . .
TGTGCCAGCAAGAAGCGGGAGGTGGGGGAGCAGTTCTTC CASKKREVGEQFF TRBJ2-1 13 TRBV12-3/TRBV12-4 many TRBD2
TGCGCCAGCAGCATCGGGATAGACGAAAAACTGTTTTTT CASSIGIDEKLFF TRBJ1-4 13 TRBV5-1 . .
TGCAGCGTTGAGGCCCCCGGGGAGCAGTTCTTC CSVEAPGEQFF TRBJ2-1 11 TRBV29-1 few .
TGTGCCAGCAGTTTAGAGTTGGCGGGGGGCGCAGGAGAGACCCAGTACTTC CASSLELAGGAGETQYF TRBJ2-5 17 TRBV12-3/TRBV12-4 few TRBD2
TGTGCCAGCAGCCAAGGTACGGGGATCGGGCAGTACTTC CASSQGTGIGQYF TRBJ2-7 13 TRBV3-1 . .
TGTGCCAGCAGGGTCGGGACAGGGGGCAATGAGCAGTTCTTC CASRVGTGGNEQFF TRBJ2-1 14 TRBV6-6 many TRBD1
TGTGCCAGCAGTTCCGGGACAGGGGCATATCAGCCCCAGCATTTT CASSSGTGAYQPQHF TRBJ1-5 15 TRBV6-2/TRBV6-3 . TRBD1
TGTGCCAGCAGTTGGCAGGACCCTGGGGAGACCCAGTACTTC CASSWQDPGETQYF TRBJ2-5 14 TRBV6-5 few .
TGCGCCAGCAGCTTGAATGTGGGACAGGGCACCGGGGAGCTGTTTTTT CASSLNVGQGTGELFF TRBJ2-2 16 TRBV5-1 . TRBD1
TGTGCCAGCAGCCCCAAGAGGACTACCCAAGAGACCCAGTACTTC CASSPKRTTQETQYF TRBJ2-5 15 TRBV7-8 . .
TGTGCCTGGAGTGTGGGGATCCAAGAGACCCAGTACTTC CAWSVGIQETQYF TRBJ2-5 13 TRBV30 . .
TGTGCCAGCAGCTTAGGGGCAGGGAGCGACTATGGCTACACCTTC CASSLGAGSDYGYTF TRBJ1-2 15 TRBV7-2 . .
TGTGCCAGCAGTCCGGCAGGGTTCGGCGCCTACGAGCAGTACTTC CASSPAGFGAYEQYF TRBJ2-7 15 TRBV6-2/TRBV6-3 many .
TGTGCCAGCAGTGAAGAAGAGGGGCTGGGGGAGACCCAGTACTTC CASSEEEGLGETQYF TRBJ2-5 15 TRBV6-1 . .
TGCGCCAGCAGCTGGACTAGCGGGGGGGGAAATGAGCAGTTCTTC CASSWTSGGGNEQFF TRBJ2-1 15 TRBV5-1 . TRBD2
TGTGCCAGCAGTTCCAAACAGGGAGTGAGCTACGAGCAGTACTTC CASSSKQGVSYEQYF TRBJ2-7 15 TRBV7-6 . .
TGTGCCAGCAGTAGGGACTCTGGAAACACCATATATTTT CASSRDSGNTIYF TRBJ1-3 13 TRBV12-3/TRBV12-4 . .
TGTGCCAGCAGCTTAGCGGGATTTATGGCAGGGGGCTTCGCAGATACGCAGTATTTT CASSLAGFMAGGFADTQYF TRBJ2-3 19 TRBV11-1 . TRBD1
TGCGCCAGCAGCCCGGGGGCACCGAACACTGAAGCTTTCTTT CASSPGAPNTEAFF TRBJ1-1 14 TRBV5-1 once .
TGTGCCAGCAGCCCACCGGGACTAGGGGCCGGTGTGCAGTACTTC CASSPPGLGAGVQYF TRBJ2-7 15 TRBV11-3 . TRBD2
TGTGCCAGCAGTGGGGCAACAGGGAAAACCTACAATGAGCAGTTCTTC CASSGATGKTYNEQFF TRBJ2-1 16 TRBV12-3/TRBV12-4 . .
TGCGCCAGCAGCTTGATCGGACAGATAGGCGACAATGAGCAGTTCTTC CASSLIGQIGDNEQFF TRBJ2-1 16 TRBV5-1 few .
TGTGCCAGCAGCTTAGGGGGACTAGCGGGAGGATATTCCCAGGGGCTTAATGAGCAGTTCTTC CASSLGGLAGGYSQGLNEQFF TRBJ2-1 21 TRBV7-8 . TRBD2
TGTGCCACCAGCAAACGGACAGTTAGCAATCAGCCCCAGCATTTT CATSKRTVSNQPQHF TRBJ1-5 15 TRBV15 many .
TGTGCCAGCACCGAGCCTCAGCACGGGGAGCTGTTTTTT CASTEPQHGELFF TRBJ2-2 13 TRBV2 . .
TGCAGCGTTGACGAGACAGGGGGCAAAGATACGCAGTATTTT CSVDETGGKDTQYF TRBJ2-3 14 TRBV29-1 . TRBD1
TGTGCCTGGGAGCCGGGCCTTAATTCACCCCTCCACTTT CAWEPGLNSPLHF TRBJ1-6 13 TRBV30 . .
TGTGCCAGCGCACCCGGGACAGGGGTAAGGAATGAGCAGTTCTTC CASAPGTGVRNEQFF TRBJ2-1 15 TRBV6-4 few TRBD1
TGCGCCAGCAGCCTCGGACAGGGGGCGGACTATGGCTACACCTTC CASSLGQGADYGYTF TRBJ1-2 15 TRBV5-1 few TRBD1
TGTGCCAGCAGTCATACCGGGACAGGGGATCAGCCCCAGCATTTT CASSHTGTGDQPQHF TRBJ1-5 15 TRBV12-3/TRBV12-4 . TRBD1
TGCGCCAGCAGCTTAAGCAGGGGTTCGAGGGAGACCCAGTACTTC CASSLSRGSRETQYF TRBJ2-5 15 TRBV7-3 . .
TGTGCCAGCAGCCCTACCACCCGCTCCTACGAGCAGTACTTC CASSPTTRSYEQYF TRBJ2-7 14 TRBV9 . .
TGTGCCAGCAGTGACCCGACAGGGGGCTATGGCTACACCTTC CASSDPTGGYGYTF TRBJ1-2 14 TRBV2 . TRBD1
TGCAGTGCTAGAAAAGCTAGCTCCTACAATGAGCAGTTCTTC CSARKASSYNEQFF TRBJ2-1 14 TRBV20-1 . .
TGTGCCAGCAGCCAAGATATTAGCGGACCTACCCTAGAGACCCAGTACTTC CASSQDISGPTLETQYF TRBJ2-5 17 TRBV4-2 few .
TGTGCCAGCAGCTTAGGACGACTAGCGGGGCAAGAGACCCAGTACTTC CASSLGRLAGQETQYF TRBJ2-5 16 TRBV7-9 . TRBD2
TGCAGTGCTAGTGGGACAGGGTTCGGGGAGCTGATTTTT CSASGTGFGELIF TRBJ2-2 13 TRBV20-1 . TRBD1
TGCAGTGCTAGAGATCCGGGGGGCTTTCACAATGAGCAGTTCTTC CSARDPGGFHNEQFF TRBJ2-1 15 TRBV20-1 . .
TGTGCCAGCAGTATAAGCGGCCACACAGATACGCAGTATTTT CASSISGHTDTQYF TRBJ2-3 14 TRBV25-1 few .